This T cell receptor beta chain emerged from a study of glioma-infiltrating T cells. Study-level results: Tissue-blood divergence was below expectation in non-neoplastic patients, above in gliomas. Only very few CDR3 sequences appeared in both tissue and blood.

Amplification of TCR alpha and beta CDR3 regions from RNA used iRepertoire nested multiplex PCR. For one-step reverse transcription and amplification, roughly 95-400 ng of tissue mRNA or PBMC total RNA was used. One entry per CDR3 protein, called by TCRdb with MiXCR from the multiplex PCR reads. Among under 150,000 distinct CDR3 sequences listed, more than 20% were seen once. Regarding this clonotype: Its specificity is unknown. A read error may produce the germline difference seen at one junction end.

The specimen was glioma tissue, nonneoplastic brain tissue, or PBMCs (not recorded which). The receptor was isolated from a human donor with low-grade glioma or glioblastoma, undergoing nonglioma brain surgery, or in good health (not recorded which).

The CDR3, as DNA: TGCAGCGCGTCCTCAGCGAACACTGAAGGTTTCTTT. Translated: CSASSANTEGFF. V gene TRBV20-1 combines with J gene TRBJ1-1; D gene uncertain. There are 12 residues in the CDR3. Germline lookup yields CDR1 DFQATT and CDR2 SNEGSKA (reference sequence).